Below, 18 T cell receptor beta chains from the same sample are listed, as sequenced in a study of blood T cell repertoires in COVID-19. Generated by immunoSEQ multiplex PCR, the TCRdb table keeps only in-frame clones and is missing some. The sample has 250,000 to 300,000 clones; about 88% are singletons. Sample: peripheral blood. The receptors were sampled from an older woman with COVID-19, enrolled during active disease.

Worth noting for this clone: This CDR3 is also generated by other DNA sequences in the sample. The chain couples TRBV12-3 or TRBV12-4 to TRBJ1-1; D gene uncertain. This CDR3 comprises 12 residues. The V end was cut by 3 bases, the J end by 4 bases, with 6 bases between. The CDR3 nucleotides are TGTGCCAGCAGTTTTAGTGGCACTGAAGCTTTCTTT. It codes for CASSFSGTEAFF.

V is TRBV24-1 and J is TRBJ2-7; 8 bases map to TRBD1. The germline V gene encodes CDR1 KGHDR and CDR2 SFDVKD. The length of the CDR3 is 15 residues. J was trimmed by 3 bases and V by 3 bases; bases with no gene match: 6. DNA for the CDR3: TGTGCCACCAGTGATCCCGGACAGGGTTTCTACGAGCAGTACTTC. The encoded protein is CATSDPGQGFYEQYF.

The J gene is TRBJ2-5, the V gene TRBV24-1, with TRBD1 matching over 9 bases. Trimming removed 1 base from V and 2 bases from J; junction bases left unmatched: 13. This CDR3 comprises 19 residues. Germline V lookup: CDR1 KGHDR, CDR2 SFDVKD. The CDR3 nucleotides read TGTGCCACCAGTGATTTAAGGACAGGGGCGCACAGTCCTCAAGAGACCCAGTACTTC. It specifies CATSDLRTGAHSPQETQYF.

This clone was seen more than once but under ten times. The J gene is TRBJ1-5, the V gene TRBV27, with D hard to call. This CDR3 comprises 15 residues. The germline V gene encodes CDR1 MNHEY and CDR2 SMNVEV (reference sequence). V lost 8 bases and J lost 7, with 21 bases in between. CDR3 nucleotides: TGTGCCAGCCCCCCCGAGGGATCGATAAGGCAGCCCCAGCATTTT. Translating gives CASPPEGSIRQPQHF.

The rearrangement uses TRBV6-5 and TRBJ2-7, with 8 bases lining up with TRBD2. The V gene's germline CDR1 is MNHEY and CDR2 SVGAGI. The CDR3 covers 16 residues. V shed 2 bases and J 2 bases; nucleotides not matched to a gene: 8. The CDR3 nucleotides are TGTGCCAGCAGTTACGGATCGGGGGGGGCCGCCTACGAGCAGTACTTC. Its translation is CASSYGSGGAAYEQYF.

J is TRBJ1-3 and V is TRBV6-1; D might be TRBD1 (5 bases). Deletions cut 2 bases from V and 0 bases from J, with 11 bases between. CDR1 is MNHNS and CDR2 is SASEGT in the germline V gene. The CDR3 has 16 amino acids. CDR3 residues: CASSETDTRSGNTIYF. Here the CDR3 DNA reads TGTGCCAGCAGTGAAACGGACACCCGCTCTGGAAACACCATATATTTT.

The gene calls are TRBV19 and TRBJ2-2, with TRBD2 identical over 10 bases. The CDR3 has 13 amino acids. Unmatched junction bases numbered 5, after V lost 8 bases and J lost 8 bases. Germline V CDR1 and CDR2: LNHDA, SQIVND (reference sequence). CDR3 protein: CASEPGLAGELFF. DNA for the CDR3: TGTGCCAGTGAACCGGGACTAGCGGGGGAGCTGTTTTTT.

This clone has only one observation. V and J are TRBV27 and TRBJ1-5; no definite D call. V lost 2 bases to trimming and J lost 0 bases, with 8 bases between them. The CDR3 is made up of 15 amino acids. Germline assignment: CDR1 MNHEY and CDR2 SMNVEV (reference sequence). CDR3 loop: CASSLTRYSNQPQHF. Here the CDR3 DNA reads TGTGCCAGCAGTTTAACTCGCTATAGCAATCAGCCCCAGCATTTT.

The CDR3 sequence is CAKGGQGPPVDFYGYTF. CDR3 nucleotide sequence: TGTGCCAAGGGGGGGCAGGGGCCTCCCGTGGACTTCTATGGCTACACCTTC. The rearrangement joins TRBV2 to TRBJ1-2; the D gene is possibly TRBD1 (6 bases). Germline V gene data show CDR1 as SNHLY and CDR2 as FYNNEI. V was shortened by 10 bases and J by 4 bases, with 28 bases between the two germline ends. The length of the CDR3 is 17 residues.

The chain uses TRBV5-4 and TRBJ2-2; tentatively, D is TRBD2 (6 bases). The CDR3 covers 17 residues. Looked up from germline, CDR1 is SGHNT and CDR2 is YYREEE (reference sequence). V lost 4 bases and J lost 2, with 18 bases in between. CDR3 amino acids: CASSTGVPTTNTGELFF. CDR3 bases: TGTGCCAGCAGCACGGGGGTCCCGACCACTAACACCGGGGAGCTGTTTTTT.

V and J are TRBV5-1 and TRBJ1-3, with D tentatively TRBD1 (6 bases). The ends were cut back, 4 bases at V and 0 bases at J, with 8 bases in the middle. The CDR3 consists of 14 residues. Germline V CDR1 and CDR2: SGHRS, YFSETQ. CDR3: CASSEQGSGNTIYF. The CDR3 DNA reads TGCGCCAGCAGCGAACAGGGCTCTGGAAACACCATATATTTT.

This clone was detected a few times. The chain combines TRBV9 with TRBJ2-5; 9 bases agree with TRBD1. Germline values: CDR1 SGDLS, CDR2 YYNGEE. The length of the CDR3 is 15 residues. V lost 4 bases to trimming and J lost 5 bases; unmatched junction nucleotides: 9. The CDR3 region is CASSTSGQGGETQYF. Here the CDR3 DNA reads TGTGCCAGCAGCACCTCGGGACAGGGTGGCGAGACCCAGTACTTC.

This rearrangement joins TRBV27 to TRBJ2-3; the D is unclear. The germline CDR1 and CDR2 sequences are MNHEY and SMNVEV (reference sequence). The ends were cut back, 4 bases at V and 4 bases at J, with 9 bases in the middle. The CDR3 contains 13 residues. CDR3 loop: CASSSYSPDTQYF. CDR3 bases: TGTGCCAGCAGTTCTTATTCTCCAGATACGCAGTATTTT.

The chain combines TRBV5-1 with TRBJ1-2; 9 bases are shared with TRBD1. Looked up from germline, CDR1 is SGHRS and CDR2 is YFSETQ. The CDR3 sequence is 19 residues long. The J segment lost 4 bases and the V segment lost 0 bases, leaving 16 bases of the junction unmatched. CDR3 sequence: CASSLAQIYSGTGIYGYTF. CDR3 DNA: TGCGCCAGCAGCTTGGCCCAGATTTATTCCGGGACAGGGATCTATGGCTACACCTTC.

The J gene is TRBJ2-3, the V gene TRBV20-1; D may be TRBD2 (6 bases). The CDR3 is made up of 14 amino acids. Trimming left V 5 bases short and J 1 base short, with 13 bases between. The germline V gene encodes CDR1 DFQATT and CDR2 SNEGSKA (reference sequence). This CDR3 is CSAGASDGTDTQYF. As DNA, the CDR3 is TGCAGTGCTGGTGCTAGCGATGGCACAGATACGCAGTATTTT.

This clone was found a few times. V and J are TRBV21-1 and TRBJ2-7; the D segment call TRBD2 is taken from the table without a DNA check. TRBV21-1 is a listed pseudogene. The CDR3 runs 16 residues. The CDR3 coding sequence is TGTGCCAGCGGACGGGACGCGGGGTTGCTTACTTACGAGCAGTACTTC. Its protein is CASGRDAGLLTYEQYF.

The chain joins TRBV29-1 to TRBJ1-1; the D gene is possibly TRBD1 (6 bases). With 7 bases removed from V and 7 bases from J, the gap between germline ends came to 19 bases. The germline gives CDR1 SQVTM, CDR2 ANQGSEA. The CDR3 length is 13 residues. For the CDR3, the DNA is TGCAGCGGCGCGTCCAGGGGCCGCGGTGAAGCTTTCTTT. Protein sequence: CSGASRGRGEAFF.

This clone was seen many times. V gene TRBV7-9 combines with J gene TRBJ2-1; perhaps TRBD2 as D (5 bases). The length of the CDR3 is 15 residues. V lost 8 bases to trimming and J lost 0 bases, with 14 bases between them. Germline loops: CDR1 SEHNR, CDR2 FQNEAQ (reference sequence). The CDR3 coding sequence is TGTGCCAGCTGCTGCAGCGGACTCTCCTACAATGAGCAGTTCTTC. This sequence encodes CASCCSGLSYNEQFF.